The rows below give T cell receptor beta chains drawn from one sample of a study of cytomegalovirus exposure and HLA in healthy donors. TCRdb keeps only in-frame clones here, not all; method: immunoSEQ multiplex PCR. The sample holds 150,000 to 200,000 clones; roughly 80% are singletons and the top ten take about 7.6%. Sequences were obtained from PBMCs. The receptors here all came from a middle-aged woman in good health and CMV-seropositive. CDR3s leave out the opening cysteine and the closing phenylalanine or tryptophan. Clone sizes are given selectively: once, few, many, or a class where the clone is expanded.

few,TRBV27,ASSLGVNTGELF
-,TRBV28,ASSPPGQNFNTEAF
-,TRBV28,ASSLIAGHQF
-,TRBV9,ASSVGPTSQDEQY
-,TRBV18,ASSPAGVREQPQH
-,TRBV5-4,ASPFPGGEGYT
-,TRBV5-1,ASSLQGITDTQY
-,TRBV9,ASSVGTSGRYGELF
-,TRBV11-2,ASSDHRGLTEAF
-,TRBV9,ASTNGGGGYGYT
once,TRBV5-1,ASSPHSGTGAGLEQF
-,TRBV4-1,ASSQDRPFGGTQY
-,TRBV10-3,AISESTGEFGNEQF
few,TRBV19,ASSITGGNYEQY
-,TRBV15,ATSRDYNQPQH
-,TRBV2,ASRASSGASVEQY
-,TRBV14,ASSHQGLAGENEQY
-,TRBV9,ASSVGDRTHTDTQY
-,TRBV9,ASSPGTGGKSYEQY
-,TRBV9,ASSPGGWTGELF
-,TRBV7-2,ASSPRLAGVSGEQY
once,TRBV28,ATTGTSGTDTQY
-,TRBV4-1,ASSSLSHEKLF
few,TRBV18,ASSPGQLETQY
few,TRBV5-1,ASRLAAQGGELF
-,TRBV6-4,ASSDSTSGSNEQF
-,TRBV28,ASRTGGYGYT
-,TRBV10-2,ASSEPTSGSSDSRSYNEQF
few,TRBV28,ASSLTSGRGTGELF
-,TRBV7-9,ASSFGAQGGNRQF